The 5 T cell receptor beta chains presented below share a single source sample, sequenced in a study of T-cell reconstitution after alpha-beta-depleted transplantation in children. This sample's TCRbeta library carried unique molecular identifier barcodes. TCRdb passed the PCR reads through MiXCR, listing each CDR3 protein once. The sample lists about 980,000 distinct CDR3 sequences, about 26% occurring once. The sample here was PBMCs, mostly from graft donor cells, taken 360 days after TCRalphabeta/CD19-depleted stem cell transplant. These receptors were taken from a boy less than two years old who had a stem cell transplant for SCID, so the T cells may come from the graft donor.

The J gene is TRBJ2-2, the V gene TRBV30; TRBD1 matches 7 bases. V trimming: 4 bases; J trimming: 3 bases; junction bases outside the gene matches: 5. CDR1 GTSNPN and CDR2 SVGIG come from the germline V gene (reference sequence). The CDR3 is made up of 14 amino acids. The CDR3 here is CAWKGQIYTGELFF. The DNA for the CDR3 is TGTGCCTGGAAGGGACAGATTTACACCGGGGAGCTGTTTTTT.

This clonotype turned up a few times. V gene TRBV5-1 combines with J gene TRBJ2-1; no reliable D call. The CDR3 has 16 amino acids. V lost 2 bases and J lost 0, with 12 bases in between. Germline V lookup: CDR1 SGHRS, CDR2 YFSETQ. The CDR3 coding sequence is TGCGCCAGCAGCTTCTCTTCGGAATCCTCCTACAATGAGCAGTTCTTC. Translation gives CASSFSSESSYNEQFF.

J is TRBJ1-1 and V is TRBV28; 12 positions match TRBD1. Trimming at V came to 3 bases and at J to 5 bases, leaving 13 bases not matched to a gene. Germline lookup yields CDR1 MDHEN and CDR2 SYDVKM. The CDR3 runs 18 residues. The CDR3 DNA sequence: TGTGCCAGCAGTTTTGTGCCCGGGACAGGGGGCCTCAGTACTGAAGCTTTCTTT. It specifies CASSFVPGTGGLSTEAFF.

The chain joins TRBV24-1 to TRBJ2-5; D is perhaps TRBD1 or TRBD2 (5 bases each). The V and J ends lost 0 bases and 0 bases respectively, with 7 bases between them. The CDR3 extends over 15 amino acids. Germline V gene data show CDR1 as KGHDR and CDR2 as SFDVKD. The CDR3 sequence: CATSDLRDHQETQYF. The CDR3 coding sequence is TGTGCCACCAGTGATTTGAGGGACCACCAAGAGACCCAGTACTTC.

This clonotype has just a few counts. The chain links TRBV6-1 to TRBJ2-3; tentatively, D is TRBD2 (5 bases). The germline V gene has CDR1 MNHNS and CDR2 SASEGT. V lost 6 bases and J lost 0, with 10 bases in between. This CDR3 comprises 14 residues. The CDR3 coding sequence is TGTGCCAGCAGACCGGGATATAGCACAGATACGCAGTATTTT. Protein: CASRPGYSTDTQYF.